These 4 T cell receptor beta chains share one sample of origin, sequenced in a study of CD8 T cells in Susac syndrome. The RNA, roughly 0.5 to 1 ug, was put through reverse transcription using random hexamers. Using its own MiXCR run on the immunoSEQ multiplex PCR reads, TCRdb lists one record per CDR3 protein. The table shows under 90,000 distinct CDR3 sequences, with over 90% occurring only once. Sequencing was done on a sample of CD8+ T cells from PBMCs. These receptor sequences come from a human donor with Susac syndrome.

J is TRBJ2-5 and V is TRBV12-3 or TRBV12-4, with TRBD2 identical over 7 bases. The V segment lost 5 bases and the J segment 2 bases; nucleotides outside the gene matches: 11. This CDR3 spans 16 amino acids. CDR3 in DNA: TGTGCCAGCAGTCCGAGCCAGGGACTAACGCAAGAGACCCAGTACTTC. This encodes CASSPSQGLTQETQYF.

The chain couples TRBV19 to TRBJ1-1, with D uncertain. The CDR3 consists of 13 residues. Trimming stripped 5 bases from V and 3 bases from J, with 10 bases between. Germline assignment: CDR1 LNHDA and CDR2 SQIVND (reference sequence). CDR3 amino acids: CASSPSRDTEAFF. The CDR3 bases are TGTGCCAGTAGTCCATCCCGAGACACTGAAGCTTTCTTT.

The CDR3 loop reads CASSFAGSYNEQFF. For the CDR3, the DNA is TGTGCCAGCAGTTTTGCCGGCTCCTACAATGAGCAGTTCTTC. J is TRBJ2-1 and V is TRBV28; D is unresolved. CDR3 length equals 14 residues. Germline V CDR1 and CDR2: MDHEN, SYDVKM. V lost 3 bases, J lost 0 bases, and 6 bases lay in between.

This rearrangement joins TRBV13 to TRBJ1-2; D not certain. The CDR3 is made up of 13 amino acids. The V end was cut by 2 bases, the J end by 0 bases, with 4 bases between. Germline CDR1 reads PRHDT; CDR2 reads FYEKMQ (reference sequence). The CDR3 nucleotides read TGTGCCAGCAGCTTACCAGCTAACTATGGCTACACCTTC. Protein: CASSLPANYGYTF.